Shown below are 9 T cell receptor beta chains from a single sample sequenced in a study of tumor and adjacent non-tumor tissue in lung cancer. TCRbeta libraries were built with three rounds of nested PCR, modified from ARM-PCR. TCRdb fed the multiplex PCR reads into MiXCR, producing one record per CDR3 protein. The profile shows tens of thousands of distinct CDR3 sequences, around four fifths of them singletons. No cell sorting was done before RNA was extracted from the tissue. Sequenced: lung tumor tissue. These receptors were obtained from a man aged 55 to 70 with non-small cell lung cancer.

Comments on this clonotype: A clone one base away is much larger, so this may be a read error. J is TRBJ2-3 and V is TRBV28; 11 bases map to TRBD2. This CDR3 comprises 19 residues. Germline V gene sequence: CDR1 MDHEN, CDR2 SYDVKM. The trim removed 2 bases at V and 4 bases at J, leaving 14 bases unmatched. CDR3 residues: CASSLPLGTSGVDADTQYF. The CDR3, as DNA: TGTGCCAGCAGTTTACCCCTCGGGACTAGCGGAGTAGACGCAGATACGCAGTATTTT.

Details on this clonotype: It is likely a read error, because the conserved phenylalanine at the end of the CDR3 is missing. No DNA is shown, since the ends of the CDR3 on it are uncertain; the CDR3 is the one TCRdb lists. The rearrangement joins TRBV29-1 to TRBJ2-7; the table assigns TRBD2, which was not confirmed against the DNA. The V gene's germline CDR1 is SQVTM and CDR2 ANQGSEA. The CDR3 has 15 amino acids, counting both end residues. CDR3 region: CSVEEPGPSNYEQHS.

This clonotype was seen a handful of times. The chain has TRBV11-2 and TRBJ2-4; no clear D. Germline-derived CDR1 and CDR2 are SGHAT and FQNNGV. The CDR3 contains 12 residues. Trimming took 6 bases from V and 6 from J, leaving 9 bases between them. As DNA, the CDR3 is TGTGCCAGCAGGAGCGAAGGAAACATTCAGTACTTC. This codes for CASRSEGNIQYF.

The rearrangement joins TRBV20-1 to TRBJ2-7, with D perhaps matching TRBD1 (5 bases). CDR3 size: 12 residues. Germline V gene lookup returns CDR1 DFQATT and CDR2 SNEGSKA (reference sequence). The CDR3: CRVQGTAYEQYF. CDR3 DNA sequence: TGCAGAGTGCAGGGAACAGCCTACGAGCAGTACTTC.

Points on this clonotype: At one end the junction does not follow the germline gene, possibly because of a read error. J is TRBJ1-4 and V is TRBV6-6; D call uncertain. This CDR3 is 13 amino acids long. CDR1 and CDR2 from the germline V gene are MNHNY and SVGAGI (reference sequence). CDR3 nucleotide sequence: TGTGCCAGCAGTTATTCAGAAAATGAAGAACTGTATTTT. The encoded protein is CASSYSENEELYF.

This chain uses TRBV29-1 with TRBJ2-2; D is possibly TRBD1 (5 bases). The V end lost 4 bases, the J end lost 9 bases, and 12 bases lay between the germline ends. From germline, CDR1 is SQVTM and CDR2 ANQGSEA. The CDR3 is 12 amino acids. For the CDR3, the DNA is TGCAGCGTTGGATTGTTGGGGCGGGAGCTGTTTTTT. Its protein is CSVGLLGRELFF.

To note about this clonotype: At one boundary the junction diverges from the germline segment, which might be a read error. The rearrangement links TRBV20-1 to TRBJ2-7, with 8 bases that match TRBD2. Germline CDR1 is DFQATT and CDR2 is SNEGSKA (reference sequence). The CDR3 spans 15 residues. The CDR3: CSARAGGTDGYEQYF. DNA for the CDR3: TGCAGTGCTAGAGCGGGGGGGACGGACGGCTACGAGCAATACTTC.

This clonotype came up once. This likely comes from a read error, as the CDR3 has no conserved phenylalanine or tryptophan at its end. The chain couples TRBV29-1 to TRBJ1-1; D gene uncertain. The V gene lost 6 bases and the J gene lost 2 bases, with 13 bases spanning the gap. Germline CDR1 and CDR2: SQVTM and ANQGSEA. This CDR3 spans 13 amino acids. The CDR3 nucleotides are TGCAGCGTCCACTTCGTGGAAAACACTGAAGCTTTCATT. Its translation: CSVHFVENTEAFI.

The rearrangement links TRBV6-6 to TRBJ1-4; D possibly corresponds to TRBD1 (6 bases). CDR1 is MNHNY, CDR2 SVGAGI, per germline (reference sequence). With 4 bases removed from V and 3 bases from J, the gap between germline ends came to 18 bases. The CDR3 runs 17 residues. This CDR3 reads CASSLGVGGLSNEKLFF. The CDR3 DNA follows: TGTGCCAGCAGTTTGGGCGTGGGGGGCCTGTCTAATGAAAAACTGTTTTTT.